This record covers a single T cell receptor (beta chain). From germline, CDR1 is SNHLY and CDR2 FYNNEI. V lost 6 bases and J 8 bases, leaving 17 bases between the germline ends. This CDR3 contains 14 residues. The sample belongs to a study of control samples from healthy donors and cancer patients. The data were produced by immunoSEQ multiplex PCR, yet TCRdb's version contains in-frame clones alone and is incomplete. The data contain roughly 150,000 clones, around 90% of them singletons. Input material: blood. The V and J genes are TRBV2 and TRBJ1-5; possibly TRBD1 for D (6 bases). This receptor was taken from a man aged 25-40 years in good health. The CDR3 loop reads CASRGDNRLEPQHF. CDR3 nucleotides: TGTGCCAGCAGGGGGGACAATCGGCTGGAGCCCCAGCATTTT.